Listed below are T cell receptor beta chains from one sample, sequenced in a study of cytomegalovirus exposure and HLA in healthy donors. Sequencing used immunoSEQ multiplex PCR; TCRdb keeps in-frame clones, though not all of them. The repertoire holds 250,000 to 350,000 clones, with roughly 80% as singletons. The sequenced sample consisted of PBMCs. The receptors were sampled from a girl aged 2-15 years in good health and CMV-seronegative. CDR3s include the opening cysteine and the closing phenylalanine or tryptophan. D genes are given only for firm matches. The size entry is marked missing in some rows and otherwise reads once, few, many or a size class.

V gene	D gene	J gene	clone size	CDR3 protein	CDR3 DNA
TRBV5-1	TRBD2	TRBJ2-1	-	CASRVLAGGQNEQFF	TGCGCCAGCCGAGTACTAGCGGGAGGGCAAAATGAGCAGTTCTTC
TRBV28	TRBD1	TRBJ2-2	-	CASWTGTGNTGELFF	TGTGCCAGCTGGACCGGGACAGGGAACACCGGGGAGCTGTTTTTT
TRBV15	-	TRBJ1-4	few	CATSDRHTPMELFF	TGTGCCACCAGCGACCGACACACCCCAATGGAACTGTTTTTT
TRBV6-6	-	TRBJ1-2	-	CASSYVLRRNYGYTF	TGTGCCAGCAGTTACGTCCTCAGGCGTAACTATGGCTACACCTTC
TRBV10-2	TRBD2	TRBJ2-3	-	CASSVLGGRGTDTQYF	TGCGCCAGCAGTGTATTGGGCGGGAGAGGAACAGATACGCAGTATTTT
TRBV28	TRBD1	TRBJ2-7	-	CASTGQGGYYEQYF	TGTGCCAGCACGGGACAGGGAGGGTACTACGAGCAGTACTTC
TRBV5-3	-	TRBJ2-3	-	CARSLCGTAAYTDTQYF	TGTGCCAGAAGCTTGTGCGGGACAGCAGCCTACACAGATACGCAGTATTTT
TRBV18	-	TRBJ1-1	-	CASSPLSGRTEAFF	TGTGCCAGCTCACCACTAAGTGGTCGGACTGAAGCTTTCTTT
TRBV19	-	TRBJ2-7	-	CASSTIYEQYF	TGTGCCAGTAGTACCATCTACGAGCAGTACTTC
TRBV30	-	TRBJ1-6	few	CAWSVDSYNSPLHF	TGTGCCTGGAGTGTAGACAGCTATAATTCACCCCTCCACTTT
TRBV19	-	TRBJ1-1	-	CASSIPASGTEAFF	TGTGCCAGTAGTATTCCGGCATCAGGAACTGAAGCTTTCTTT
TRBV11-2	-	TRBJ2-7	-	CASSSSPVARESRAEQYF	TGTGCCAGCAGCTCAAGTCCCGTGGCTCGGGAGAGCCGGGCCGAGCAGTACTTC
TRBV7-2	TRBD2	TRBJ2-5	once	CASSLVGLAIGTQYF	TGTGCCAGCAGCTTAGTTGGACTAGCCATTGGGACCCAGTACTTC
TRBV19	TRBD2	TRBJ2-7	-	CASSMGGITYEQYF	TGTGCCAGTAGTATGGGAGGGATTACCTACGAGCAGTACTTC
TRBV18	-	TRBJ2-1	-	CASSSPSSYNEQFF	TGTGCCAGCTCATCCCCGAGCTCCTACAATGAGCAGTTCTTC
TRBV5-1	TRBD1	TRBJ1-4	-	CASSLGQGVFEKLFF	TGCGCCAGCAGCTTGGGGCAGGGGGTTTTTGAAAAACTGTTTTTT
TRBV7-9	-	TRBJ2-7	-	CASSSKGGGPSSYEQYF	TGTGCCAGCAGTTCAAAGGGAGGGGGGCCCAGCTCCTACGAGCAGTACTTC
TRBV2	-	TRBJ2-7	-	CASRRETRSSYEQYF	TGTGCCAGCAGGAGGGAAACTAGGAGCTCCTACGAGCAGTACTTC
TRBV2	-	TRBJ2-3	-	CASSEALRARTFYTQYF	TGTGCCAGCAGTGAAGCGCTTCGAGCGCGCACGTTTTATACGCAGTATTTT
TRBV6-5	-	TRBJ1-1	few	CASNTGPEAFF	TGTGCCAGTAACACTGGGCCTGAAGCTTTCTTT
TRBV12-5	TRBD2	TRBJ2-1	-	CASGLGPGLAYEQFF	TGTGCTAGTGGTTTGGGACCGGGACTAGCGTATGAGCAGTTCTTC
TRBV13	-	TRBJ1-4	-	CASSPRGGWEKLFF	TGTGCCAGCAGCCCCCGCGGGGGCTGGGAAAAACTGTTTTTT
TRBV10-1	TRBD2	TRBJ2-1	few	CASSAPGLAGGRYEQFF	TGCGCCAGCAGTGCCCCGGGACTAGCGGGAGGGCGGTATGAGCAGTTCTTC
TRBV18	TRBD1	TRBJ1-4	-	CASSPPRTGGFYEKLFF	TGTGCCAGCTCACCACCGAGGACAGGGGGCTTTTATGAAAAACTGTTTTTT
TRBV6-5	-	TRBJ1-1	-	CASSYVGAEAFF	TGTGCCAGCAGTTACGTAGGGGCTGAAGCTTTCTTT